One T cell receptor beta chain is described in this entry. In germline, CDR1 is SGHRS, CDR2 YFSETQ. The CDR3 runs 15 residues. J gave up 6 bases and V 2 bases, and 6 bases lay outside the gene matches. This sample is part of a study of blood T cell repertoires in COVID-19. Per the authors' pipeline: Reference gene primer amplification gave estimated nucleated cell counts. Clones were read by immunoSEQ multiplex PCR, and TCRdb kept only the in-frame ones, dropping some. That table furnishes V, J and clone size, whereas the DNA furnished D and trimming. Of tens of thousands of clones listed, roughly nine tenths are singletons.

The chain combines TRBV5-1 with TRBJ2-3; 10 bases line up with TRBD2. The receptor comes from a man older than 75 in a cohort sampled during active COVID-19. Sequenced input: peripheral blood. Written as DNA, the CDR3 is TGCGCCAGCAGCTTAGCGGGGGGGCCGTTGGATACGCAGTATTTT. As protein: CASSLAGGPLDTQYF. Complete variable domain (other parts from reference TRBV5-1 and TRBJ2-3): KAGVTQTPRYLIKTRGQQVTLSCSPISGHRSVSWYQQTPGQGLQFLFEYFSETQRNKGNFPGRFSGRQFSNSRSEMNVSTLELGDSALYLCASSLAGGPLDTQYFGPGTRLTVL.